Given below is one TCR beta chain in context. Its specificity is unknown. Expressed TCRB transcripts got sequenced, as all isolated RNA was reverse transcribed. Regulatory, naive and central memory T cell samples averaged approximately 3.3 million reads. The data were produced by immunoSEQ multiplex PCR, yet TCRdb's version contains in-frame clones alone and is incomplete. The sample lists 310,000 or so clones, approximately 10% seen once, with roughly 0.016% in the top ten. This specimen belongs to a study of beta chain features in type 1 diabetes. Findings and caveats of the study: Sampled from patients, naive, central memory and Treg TCRB repertoires appeared more similar than those sampled from healthy donors.

The collection from each donor was one heparinised blood draw averaging roughly 100 mL. Based on CD45RO/CCR7/CD25/CD127/CD95/CD27, CD4+ regulatory, stem cell-like memory, naive and central memory cells were sorted. The V segment lost 5 bases and the J segment 2 bases; nucleotides outside the gene matches: 5. CDR3 length: 15 amino acids. Germline loops: CDR1 MNHEY, CDR2 SVGAGI. This chain uses TRBV6-5 with TRBJ2-3; 9 bases align to TRBD1. The sequence came from a woman aged 25 to 45 in good health. The sample consisted of naive CD4+ T cells from blood. CDR3 bases: TGTGCCAGCAGTCGAGGGACAGGGATCACAGATACGCAGTATTTT. It is translated as CASSRGTGITDTQYF.